Listed below are T cell receptor beta chains from one sample, sequenced in a study of blood T cell repertoires in COVID-19. Data came from immunoSEQ multiplex PCR; TCRdb stores just in-frame clones and leaves some out. Of around 50,000 clones in the sample, approximately 87% were seen once. Specimen: peripheral blood. These receptors originate from a human donor in a cohort sampled during active COVID-19. The CDR3 runs from the conserved cysteine through the conserved F or W. Fields, in order: clone size, V gene, D gene, J gene, CDR3 protein, CDR3 DNA. D genes are given only for firm matches. The size of a clone is reported for some rows only, either as once, few or many, or as a class for expanded clones.

.	TRBV24-1	.	TRBJ1-5	CATSDGEVNQPQHF	TGTGCCACCAGTGATGGGGAGGTAAATCAGCCCCAGCATTTT
.	TRBV7-2	.	TRBJ1-5	CASSLARNQPQHF	TGTGCCAGCAGCTTAGCGCGGAATCAGCCCCAGCATTTT
.	TRBV28	.	TRBJ1-2	CASIVSRGSLGYTF	TGTGCCAGCATCGTTAGCAGGGGATCGTTAGGCTACACCTTC
.	TRBV5-5	TRBD2	TRBJ2-2	CASSFPLAGLTGELFF	TGTGCCAGCAGCTTTCCTCTAGCGGGGCTGACCGGGGAGCTGTTTTTT
.	TRBV5-6	TRBD1	TRBJ1-1	CASRPDRVGEAFF	TGTGCCAGCAGACCGGACAGGGTAGGGGAAGCTTTCTTT
once	TRBV10-3	TRBD2	TRBJ2-7	CAISENLAGESSYEQYF	TGTGCCATCAGTGAGAACCTAGCGGGGGAGAGCTCCTACGAGCAGTACTTC
.	TRBV5-5	.	TRBJ2-1	CASSFRLAVRNEQFF	TGTGCCAGCAGCTTTAGGTTGGCGGTAAGAAATGAGCAGTTCTTC
.	TRBV4-3	.	TRBJ1-1	CASSQGLEYTEAFF	TGCGCCAGCAGCCAAGGGTTGGAGTACACTGAAGCTTTCTTT
once	TRBV10-3	.	TRBJ1-5	CATATAQGHNQPQHF	TGTGCCACCGCGACGGCGCAGGGCCACAATCAGCCCCAGCATTTT
.	TRBV7-2	.	TRBJ1-2	CASSRDIFGYTF	TGTGCCAGCAGCCGGGACATCTTTGGCTACACCTTC
once	TRBV3-1/TRBV3-2	.	TRBJ1-1	CASSLLGVNTEAFF	TGTGCCAGCAGCCTCTTAGGGGTCAACACTGAAGCTTTCTTT
many	TRBV5-1	TRBD1	TRBJ2-2	CASSLVQGADTGELFF	TGCGCCAGCAGCTTGGTGCAGGGGGCCGACACCGGGGAGCTGTTTTTT
.	TRBV3-1/TRBV3-2	TRBD2	TRBJ2-7	CASSQGRGGEQYF	TGTGCCAGCAGTCAGGGGCGGGGGGGCGAGCAGTACTTC
.	TRBV5-1	.	TRBJ1-5	CASSLVAGNQPQHF	TGCGCCAGCAGCTTGGTAGCAGGGAATCAGCCCCAGCATTTT
.	TRBV7-8	.	TRBJ1-2	CASSRAGLGYTF	TGTGCCAGCAGCCGGGCGGGTCTGGGCTACACCTTC
.	TRBV12-3/TRBV12-4	.	TRBJ2-5	CASSFLDKETQYF	TGTGCCAGCAGTTTTTTGGACAAAGAGACCCAGTACTTC
.	TRBV5-6	TRBD2	TRBJ2-1	CASRQRGDNNEQFF	TGTGCCAGCAGGCAGCGGGGGGATAACAATGAGCAGTTCTTC
.	TRBV4-2	.	TRBJ2-7	CASSQEPSETYEQYF	TGTGCCAGCAGCCAAGAGCCTAGCGAAACCTACGAGCAGTACTTC
once	TRBV5-6	.	TRBJ1-2	CASSSLRDYGYTF	TGTGCCAGCAGCTCATTGCGGGACTATGGCTACACCTTC
.	TRBV24-1	TRBD1	TRBJ2-2	CATSENRGAGELFF	TGTGCCACCAGTGAGAACAGGGGAGCCGGGGAGCTGTTTTTT
once	TRBV28	TRBD1	TRBJ1-3	CASSSPGNVQGSSGNTIYF	TGTGCCAGCAGTTCGCCAGGAAACGTACAGGGGAGCTCTGGAAACACCATATATTTT
few	TRBV2	TRBD1	TRBJ1-6	CASSLPTGGNSPLHF	TGTGCCAGCAGTTTACCGACAGGGGGCAATTCACCCCTCCACTTT
few	TRBV7-8	.	TRBJ1-5	CASSLVGGSGGNQPQHF	TGTGCCAGCAGCTTAGTGGGGGGATCCGGGGGCAATCAGCCCCAGCATTTT
once	TRBV20-1	TRBD1	TRBJ1-2	CSASESGGQSYGYTF	TGCAGTGCTAGTGAATCAGGGGGACAGAGCTATGGCTACACCTTC
.	TRBV4-2	.	TRBJ1-2	CASSPGPGHNYGYTF	TGTGCCAGCAGCCCAGGGCCGGGTCATAACTATGGCTACACCTTC
few	TRBV7-2	.	TRBJ2-5	CASSLEGYSGDGETQYF	TGTGCCAGCAGCTTAGAGGGTTATAGCGGCGATGGAGAGACCCAGTACTTC
.	TRBV18	.	TRBJ1-2	CASSPGGWDYGYTF	TGTGCCAGCTCTCCAGGAGGTTGGGACTATGGCTACACCTTC
once	TRBV4-1	TRBD1	TRBJ2-5	CASSQVGTGGWETQYF	TGCGCCAGCAGCCAAGTTGGGACAGGGGGCTGGGAGACCCAGTACTTC
medium-sized	TRBV7-9	.	TRBJ1-5	CASSPMSGNQPQHF	TGTGCCAGCAGCCCAATGTCGGGGAATCAGCCCCAGCATTTT
.	TRBV19	.	TRBJ1-5	CASSISVNQPQHF	TGTGCCAGTAGTATATCAGTGAATCAGCCCCAGCATTTT
.	TRBV6-2/TRBV6-3	TRBD2	TRBJ2-1	CASSRAGLAGQEQFF	TGTGCCAGCAGTCGAGCGGGACTAGCGGGCCAAGAGCAGTTCTTC
.	TRBV19	TRBD1	TRBJ1-5	CASKSIDRGNQPQHF	TGTGCCAGCAAGTCAATTGACAGGGGCAATCAGCCCCAGCATTTT
.	TRBV12-5	.	TRBJ1-4	CASGLVGQLNEKLFF	TGTGCTAGTGGTTTGGTAGGACAGCTTAATGAAAAACTGTTTTTT
.	TRBV2	.	TRBJ2-4	CASSDLGGSPKNIQYF	TGTGCCAGCAGTGATCTCGGCGGTTCTCCCAAAAACATTCAGTACTTC
once	TRBV7-2	TRBD2	TRBJ2-3	CASSLGGGNTDTQYF	TGTGCCAGCAGCTTAGGCGGGGGGAACACAGATACGCAGTATTTT
.	TRBV5-4	TRBD2	TRBJ2-3	CASSPTLAGSTDTQYF	TGTGCCAGCAGCCCTACCCTAGCGGGGTCCACAGATACGCAGTATTTT
.	TRBV4-3	TRBD1	TRBJ2-1	CASSQATGTGGFEQFF	TGCGCCAGCAGCCAAGCCACCGGGACAGGGGGCTTTGAGCAGTTCTTC
.	TRBV4-3	.	TRBJ2-7	CASSDTSGDYEQYF	TGCGCCAGCAGCGATACATCGGGGGACTACGAGCAGTACTTC
.	TRBV19	TRBD2	TRBJ2-7	CASSTAVGEGYEQYF	TGTGCCAGTAGTACCGCCGTGGGGGAGGGCTACGAGCAGTACTTC
.	TRBV7-2	TRBD1	TRBJ2-2	CASSENRGWNTGELFF	TGTGCCAGCAGCGAAAACAGGGGATGGAACACCGGGGAGCTGTTTTTT